Here is one T cell receptor (beta chain) with its context. Germline values: CDR1 MGHRA, CDR2 YSYEKL. This CDR3 has 16 amino acids. V dropped 1 base and J dropped 5; count of bases not matched to a gene: 7. This specimen comes from a study of control samples from healthy donors and cancer patients. This table comes from immunoSEQ multiplex PCR, and its TCRdb copy is limited to in-frame clones, with some not included. Of about 150,000 clones listed, approximately 96% are singletons. The source material was blood. The receptor was derived from a woman aged 40-49 years in good health. This chain connects TRBV4-1 to TRBJ1-1; 10 bases are shared with TRBD1. Here the CDR3 reads CASSQGQGARRTEAFF. The DNA of the CDR3 is TGCGCCAGCAGCCAAGGACAGGGGGCACGGAGGACTGAAGCTTTCTTT.